This TCR beta chain was sequenced during a study of cytomegalovirus exposure and HLA in healthy donors. Study results and limitations: Presence/absence analyses rested on an assumption that sequencing depth was roughly uniform across donors. Data from an earlier analysis indicated that most TCR beta V segments were productive either about 87% or about 30% of the time. An analysis that was carried out later associated about 17,000 TCR beta sequences with HLA alleles at 0.05 false discovery rate. For most TCR sequences rarity was the rule, although some public TCRs occurred in many donors.

This PCR relied on a set of 60 Vbeta primers and 13 Jbeta primers. The method was immunoSEQ multiplex PCR; TCRdb's version includes in-frame clones alone and lacks a portion of them. The sample lists about 140,000 clones; roughly 77% were seen once. Note on this clone: Its antigen is not known. Other DNA sequences from this sample encode an identical CDR3 as well.

The CDR3 consists of 12 residues. Trimming stripped 3 bases from V and 1 base from J, with 5 bases between. Per germline, CDR1 GTSNPN and CDR2 SVGIG (reference sequence). Sequenced input: PBMCs. The clonotype comes from a female donor in good health and CMV-seronegative. The V and J genes are TRBV30 and TRBJ2-3; D ambiguous. Here the CDR3 DNA reads TGTGCCTGGAGCCGGGGCACAGATACGCAGTATTTT. It specifies CAWSRGTDTQYF.